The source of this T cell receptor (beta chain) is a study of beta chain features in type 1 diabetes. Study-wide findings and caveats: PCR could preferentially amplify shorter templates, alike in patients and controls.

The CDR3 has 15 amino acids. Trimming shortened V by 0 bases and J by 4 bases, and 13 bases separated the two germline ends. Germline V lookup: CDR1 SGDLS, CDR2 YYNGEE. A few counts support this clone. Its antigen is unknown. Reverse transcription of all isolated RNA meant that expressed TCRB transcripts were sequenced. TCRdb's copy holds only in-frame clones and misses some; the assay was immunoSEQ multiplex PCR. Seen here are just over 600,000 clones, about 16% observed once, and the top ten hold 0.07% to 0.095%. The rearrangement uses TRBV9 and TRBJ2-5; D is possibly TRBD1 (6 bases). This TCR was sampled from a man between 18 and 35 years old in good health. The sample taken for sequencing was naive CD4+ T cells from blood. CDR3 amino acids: CASSVAVKQGETQYF. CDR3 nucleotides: TGTGCCAGCAGCGTAGCGGTTAAACAGGGAGAGACCCAGTACTTC.